The 31 T cell receptor beta chains listed next were all sequenced from one sample in a study of T cell clonotyping in hematopoietic cell transplantation. Some clones are missing from TCRdb's copy, which holds only in-frame ones; the method was immunoSEQ multiplex PCR. The repertoire holds about 16,000 clones, with more than 75% as singletons. Material: PBMCs, obtained 100 days after allogeneic stem cell transplant. The receptors shown here come from a male patient in his sixties or seventies who had an allogeneic stem cell transplant from a related donor, so the T cells may come from the graft donor. Some clones in this sample may be carry-over from other donors' samples.

The V and J genes are TRBV6-5 and TRBJ2-7; 8 bases agree with TRBD1. From germline, CDR1 is MNHEY and CDR2 SVGAGI. J gave up 0 bases and V 6 bases, and 4 bases lay outside the gene matches. The CDR3 is made up of 14 amino acids. The CDR3 sequence: CASRRDRSSYEQYF. CDR3 DNA: TGTGCCAGCAGGCGGGACAGGAGCTCCTACGAGCAGTACTTC.

The chain combines TRBV25-1 with TRBJ2-5, with 9 bases that match TRBD1. Gene TRBJ2-7 matches the end of the DNA better, so the J call may be wrong. CDR3 length: 14 residues. Germline CDR1 MGHDK, CDR2 SYGVNS. The CDR3 bases are TGTGCCAGCCGACCGGGACAGGGAAGCCACGAGCAGTACTTC. This translates into CASRPGQGSHEQYF.

The J gene is TRBJ2-3, the V gene TRBV5-4, with D perhaps TRBD1 or TRBD2 (6 bases each). Per the germline V gene, CDR1 is SGHNT and CDR2 is YYREEE (reference sequence). The CDR3 has 11 residues. Trimming left V 4 bases short and J 9 bases short, with 9 bases between. The CDR3 region has the DNA TGTGCCAGCAGCGGGGGGCGCACGCAGTATTTT. Its translation: CASSGGRTQYF. The entire variable domain, with the rest obtained from reference TRBV5-4 and TRBJ2-3, is as follows: ETGVTQSPTHLIKTRGQQVTLRCSSQSGHNTVSWYQQALGQGPQFIFQYYREEENGRGNFPPRFSGLQFPNYSSELNVNALELDDSALYLCASSGGRTQYFGPGTRLTVL.

The V and J genes are TRBV27 and TRBJ1-4; D may be TRBD1 (6 bases). Trimming took off 5 bases at V and 8 bases at J, with 15 bases between the two ends. CDR3 size: 14 residues. Germline V gene lookup returns CDR1 MNHEY and CDR2 SMNVEV (reference sequence). CDR3 in DNA: TGTGCCAGCAGTCCCGGACAGAAAGGGGAAAAACTGTTTTTT. This sequence encodes CASSPGQKGEKLFF.

The chain uses TRBV2 and TRBJ1-2; a weak D match, TRBD1 (5 bases). Germline V gene data show CDR1 as SNHLY and CDR2 as FYNNEI. Trimming shortened V by 2 bases and J by 8 bases, and 15 bases separated the two germline ends. The CDR3 is 14 residues long. The CDR3 bases are TGTGCCAGCAGTGAATACAGGCCTATTACCGGCTACACCTTC. Protein sequence: CASSEYRPITGYTF. Full variable domain (outside the CDR3, taken from reference TRBV2 and TRBJ1-2): EPEVTQTPSHQVTQMGQEVILRCVPISNHLYFYWYRQILGQKVEFLVSFYNNEISEKSEIFDDQFSVERPDGSNFTLKIRSTKLEDSAMYFCASSEYRPITGYTFGSGTRLTVV.

This sequence joins TRBV5-1 and TRBJ2-5; no clear D. The V end was cut by 3 bases, the J end by 3 bases, with 9 bases between. The CDR3 spans 13 residues. Looked up from germline, CDR1 is SGHRS and CDR2 is YFSETQ. The CDR3 DNA sequence: TGCGCCAGCAGCTCAAACGTGGAAGAGACCCAGTACTTC. Amino acids: CASSSNVEETQYF.

The chain combines TRBV28 with TRBJ2-3; D gene unclear. The ends were cut back, 2 bases at V and 5 bases at J, with 8 bases in the middle. The germline gives CDR1 MDHEN, CDR2 SYDVKM. This CDR3 has 13 amino acids. CDR3 amino acids: CASSLIGLDTQYF. As DNA, the CDR3 is TGTGCCAGCAGTTTAATTGGTTTAGATACGCAGTATTTT.

This clone was counted once. The rearrangement joins TRBV2 to TRBJ1-4; D not resolved. The germline V gene has CDR1 SNHLY and CDR2 FYNNEI. The CDR3 consists of 13 residues. V gave up 10 bases and J gave up 4 bases, with 13 bases separating them. The CDR3 DNA reads TGTGCCAATACCTGGGCCCTTAATGAAAAACTGTTTTTT. Amino acid sequence: CANTWALNEKLFF.

This clone was observed once. The chain employs TRBV28 and TRBJ1-5; D is ambiguous. Between the trimmed V and J ends, which lost 3 bases and 0 bases, there was a span of 9 bases. Germline values: CDR1 MDHEN, CDR2 SYDVKM. The CDR3 sequence is 15 residues long. The DNA of the CDR3 is TGTGCCAGCAGTTTCTCGGATCCTAGCAATCAGCCCCAGCATTTT. Amino acids: CASSFSDPSNQPQHF.

The V call is TRBV28, the J call TRBJ1-1, with no clear D. Trimming pared 3 bases from V and 1 base from J, leaving 9 bases between. The CDR3 extends over 14 amino acids. Per germline, CDR1 MDHEN and CDR2 SYDVKM. The CDR3: CASSFDPTNTEAFF. In nucleotides, the CDR3 is TGTGCCAGCAGTTTCGATCCCACGAACACTGAAGCTTTCTTT.

The chain couples TRBV28 to TRBJ1-2; maybe TRBD1 (5 bases). Looked up from germline, CDR1 is MDHEN and CDR2 is SYDVKM. Deletions cut 7 bases from V and 5 bases from J, with 17 bases between. This CDR3 comprises 14 residues. This CDR3 reads CASTGDGRKYGYTF. The CDR3 region has the DNA TGTGCCAGCACGGGGGACGGACGAAAATATGGCTACACCTTC.

The chain is built from TRBV7-8 and TRBJ2-1, with D perhaps being TRBD1 or TRBD2 (6 bases each). The CDR3 consists of 15 residues. Germline CDR1 is SGHVS and CDR2 is FQNEAQ. Trimming cost V 5 bases and J 7 bases, with 18 bases left between them. This chain's CDR3 is CASSLPQGGGNEQFF. The CDR3 DNA reads as TGTGCCAGCAGCCTACCACAGGGTGGAGGGAATGAGCAGTTCTTC.

This clone was counted only a few times. CDR3 nucleotides: TGTGCCAGCAGTTCACTCCGTAATTCACCCCTCCACTTT. This translates into CASSSLRNSPLHF. V usage is TRBV7-2 and J usage is TRBJ1-6; D uncertain. V lost 6 bases to trimming and J lost 6 bases, with 9 bases between them. Germline V gene lookup returns CDR1 SGHTA and CDR2 FQGNSA. This CDR3 spans 13 amino acids.

The chain recombines TRBV6-5 with TRBJ2-2, with D unclear. Germline V lookup: CDR1 MNHEY, CDR2 SVGAGI. V was pared by 7 bases and J by 4 bases, with 13 bases between. The CDR3 sequence is 14 residues long. CDR3 nucleotides: TGTGCCAGCACCAGACGGGTCACCACCGGGGAGCTGTTTTTT. It encodes CASTRRVTTGELFF.

The CDR3 region is CAWRGQGGYGYTF. The CDR3 nucleotides are TGTGCCTGGAGGGGACAGGGAGGCTATGGCTACACCTTC. This chain uses TRBV30 with TRBJ1-2; the match to TRBD1 covers 9 bases. The CDR3 contains 13 residues. Germline V lookup: CDR1 GTSNPN, CDR2 SVGIG (reference sequence). J lost 4 bases, V lost 3 bases, and 3 bases had no gene match.

V is TRBV7-3 and J is TRBJ2-2; the match to TRBD1 covers 8 bases. CDR1 and CDR2 from the germline V gene are SGHTA and FQGTGA. The CDR3 is 14 residues long. Trimming cost V 6 bases and J 4 bases; bases outside gene matches: 4. The CDR3 DNA follows: TGTGCCAGCAGATTCAGGGGGCTCACCGGGGAGCTGTTTTTT. The encoded protein is CASRFRGLTGELFF.

The genes are TRBV18 and TRBJ1-2, with no clear D. Germline V gene sequence: CDR1 KGHSH, CDR2 LQKENI. This CDR3 has 15 residues. Trimming removed 3 bases from V and 0 bases from J, with 11 bases in between. DNA of the CDR3: TGTGCCAGCTCACCTTCGACGGAAGCTAACTATGGCTACACCTTC. Residues: CASSPSTEANYGYTF. Full variable domain (missing parts from reference TRBV18 and TRBJ1-2): NAGVMQNPRHLVRRRGQEARLRCSPMKGHSHVYWYRQLPEEGLKFMVYLQKENIIDESGMPKERFSAEFPKEGPSILRIQQVVRGDSAAYFCASSPSTEANYGYTFGSGTRLTVV.

The chain couples TRBV2 to TRBJ1-5, with 7 bases lining up with TRBD1. The CDR3 is 17 amino acids. Germline loops: CDR1 SNHLY, CDR2 FYNNEI. The V segment lost 0 bases and the J segment 8 bases; nucleotides outside the gene matches: 13. CDR3 protein: CASSEARGTANPKPQHF. The CDR3 coding sequence is TGTGCCAGCAGTGAAGCTAGGGGGACAGCTAACCCTAAGCCCCAGCATTTT.

This chain uses TRBV5-1 with TRBJ1-5; a possible D gene is TRBD1 (5 bases). This CDR3 contains 15 residues. Trimming removed 3 bases from V and 5 bases from J, with 15 bases in between. CDR1 is SGHRS and CDR2 is YFSETQ in the germline V gene. DNA for the CDR3: TGCGCCAGCAGCTCCAGGGTCAAGGTGGATCAGCCCCAGCATTTT. Amino acid sequence: CASSSRVKVDQPQHF.

The chain uses TRBV2 and TRBJ2-1; perhaps TRBD1 as D (5 bases). This CDR3 is built from 15 residues. The germline V gene has CDR1 SNHLY and CDR2 FYNNEI. V lost 3 bases, J lost 0 bases, and 9 bases lay in between. The CDR3 sequence is CASSEWGPSYNEQFF. CDR3 in DNA: TGTGCCAGCAGTGAGTGGGGCCCCTCCTACAATGAGCAGTTCTTC.

J is TRBJ1-1 and V is TRBV5-4; 10 bases are shared with TRBD1. This CDR3 is 15 amino acids long. V trimming: 4 bases; J trimming: 1 base; junction bases outside the gene matches: 4. The germline V gene has CDR1 SGHNT and CDR2 YYREEE (reference sequence). CDR3 residues: CASSVWTGGNTEAFF. For the CDR3, the DNA is TGTGCCAGCAGCGTATGGACAGGGGGGAACACTGAAGCTTTCTTT.

V is TRBV19 and J is TRBJ1-6; D ambiguous. There are 12 residues in the CDR3. Trimming stripped 6 bases from V and 18 bases from J, with 18 bases between. CDR1 is LNHDA, CDR2 SQIVND, per germline (reference sequence). This CDR3 reads CASRPKQGWNHF. CDR3 in DNA: TGTGCCAGTAGGCCCAAACAAGGCTGGAACCACTTT.

V is TRBV4-2 and J is TRBJ2-5; 7 bases are a match to TRBD1. Germline-derived CDR1 and CDR2 are LGHNA and YNFKEQ. The length of the CDR3 is 17 residues. Germline trimming cut 1 base from V and 2 bases from J; bases unmatched to any gene: 10. The CDR3 DNA reads as TGTGCCAGCAGCCAAGGCGACGGGACAGAATTACAAGAGACCCAGTACTTC. Protein sequence: CASSQGDGTELQETQYF.

The rearrangement joins TRBV7-2 to TRBJ1-2, with D uncertain. From germline, CDR1 is SGHTA and CDR2 FQGNSA. This CDR3 is built from 15 residues. V lost 4 bases and J 4 bases, leaving 16 bases between the germline ends. The CDR3 sequence is CASSSHPPGAYGYTF. CDR3 DNA: TGTGCCAGCAGCTCCCATCCGCCGGGAGCCTATGGCTACACCTTC.

This clone has only a few counts. CDR3 nucleotide sequence: TGTGCCAGCAGAGACCCAGGGGATTCCTATGGCTACACCTTC. This codes for CASRDPGDSYGYTF. The V and J genes are TRBV2 and TRBJ1-2; a weak D match, TRBD1 (6 bases). The CDR3 is 14 amino acids. The germline V and J ends were trimmed by 6 bases and 4 bases, with 15 bases remaining between them. CDR1 and CDR2 (germline): SNHLY, FYNNEI.

The rearrangement uses TRBV28 and TRBJ1-2; no reliable D call. Deletions cut 6 bases from V and 2 bases from J, with 10 bases between. Germline assignment: CDR1 MDHEN and CDR2 SYDVKM. The CDR3 is 13 amino acids. The CDR3 reads CASRDAANYGYTF. In DNA form, the CDR3 reads TGTGCCAGCAGAGATGCCGCCAACTATGGCTACACCTTC.

The sample holds one count of this clone. This rearrangement joins TRBV7-2 to TRBJ1-4; no clear D. Per the germline V gene, CDR1 is SGHTA and CDR2 is FQGNSA. There are 16 residues in the CDR3. Trimming took off 5 bases at V and 0 bases at J, with 13 bases between the two ends. CDR3: CASSVDRSATNEKLFF. The CDR3 nucleotides are TGTGCCAGCAGCGTGGACCGTAGTGCAACTAATGAAAAACTGTTTTTT.

This sequence joins TRBV6-5 and TRBJ1-2; possible D gene TRBD1, 5 bases. Germline values: CDR1 MNHEY, CDR2 SVGAGI. The CDR3 is 15 residues long. V lost 5 bases and J lost 4, with 17 bases in between. CDR3 sequence reads: CASSQDRPHRYGYTF. CDR3 bases: TGTGCCAGCAGTCAAGACAGACCCCACCGCTATGGCTACACCTTC.

This clone was counted only a few times. The chain has TRBV25-1 and TRBJ2-2, with 7 bases aligning to TRBD1. V shed 3 bases, J shed 0 bases, and the junction held 7 bases outside the gene matches. The CDR3 is made up of 17 amino acids. Per germline, CDR1 MGHDK and CDR2 SYGVNS. The CDR3 region has the DNA TGTGCCAGCAGTGAGATTCCGACAGGGACGAACACCGGGGAGCTGTTTTTT. Its protein is CASSEIPTGTNTGELFF.

A word on this clone: The germline gene is not matched at one end of the junction; a read error may be the cause. The chain is built from TRBV7-9 and TRBJ1-1, with no clear D. CDR1 and CDR2 (germline): SEHNR, FQNEAQ (reference sequence). The CDR3 is made up of 14 amino acids. CDR3: CASSTLWVNTAAFF. Here the CDR3 DNA reads TGTGCCAGCAGCACCCTGTGGGTGAACACTGCAGCTTTCTTT.

This chain joins TRBV10-3 and TRBJ1-3; no clear D. The CDR3 totals 15 residues. The V gene lost 3 bases and the J gene lost 4 bases, with 13 bases spanning the gap. CDR1 and CDR2 from the germline V gene are ENHRY and SYGVKD. CDR3 in DNA: TGTGCCATCAGTGAAGGAGGTGCATTCGGAAACACCATATATTTT. This sequence encodes CAISEGGAFGNTIYF.